This TCR beta chain was profiled in a study of blood T cell repertoires in COVID-19. Sequenced by immunoSEQ multiplex PCR; TCRdb stores in-frame clones only, minus some. The sample lists some 150,000 clones, about 91% occurring once. The CDR3 length is 16 residues. V trimming: 4 bases; J trimming: 3 bases; junction bases outside the gene matches: 7. The V gene's germline CDR1 is LGHDT and CDR2 YNNKEL (reference sequence). The chain carries TRBV3-1 (or the pseudogene TRBV3-2) and TRBJ1-4; 8 bases align to TRBD1. The specimen sequenced was peripheral blood. This receptor was identified in an older woman who had recovered from COVID-19. CDR3 region: CASSLRRGLANEKLFF. CDR3 in DNA: TGTGCCAGCAGCCTTCGCAGGGGGCTCGCTAATGAAAAACTGTTTTTT.